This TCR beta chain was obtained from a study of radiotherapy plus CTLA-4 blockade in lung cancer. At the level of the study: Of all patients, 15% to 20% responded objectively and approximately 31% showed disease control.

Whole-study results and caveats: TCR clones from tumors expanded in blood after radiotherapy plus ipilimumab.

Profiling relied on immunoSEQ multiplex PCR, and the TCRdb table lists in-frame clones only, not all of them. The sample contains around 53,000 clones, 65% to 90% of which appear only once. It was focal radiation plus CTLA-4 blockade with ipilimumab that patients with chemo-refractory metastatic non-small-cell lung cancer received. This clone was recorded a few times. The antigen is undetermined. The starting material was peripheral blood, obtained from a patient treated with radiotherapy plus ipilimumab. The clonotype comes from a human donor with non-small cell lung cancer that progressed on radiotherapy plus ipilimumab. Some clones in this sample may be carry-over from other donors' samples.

CDR3 amino acids: CASRLDNEKLFF. The CDR3 nucleotides read TGCGCCAGCCGTCTAGATAATGAAAAACTGTTTTTT. The chain combines TRBV5-1 with TRBJ1-4; D is unclear. The V end lost 7 bases, the J end lost 4 bases, and 8 bases lay between the germline ends. The CDR3 contains 12 residues. Germline lookup yields CDR1 SGHRS and CDR2 YFSETQ.